The T cell receptor (beta chain) under discussion was sequenced for a study of regulatory T cells in long-lasting Graves disease. Overall study findings and caveats: Limited sample numbers may have lowered accuracy.

CDR1 MNHEY and CDR2 SMNVEV come from the germline V gene (reference sequence). V lost 6 bases to trimming and J lost 2 bases, with 14 bases between them. The length of the CDR3 is 14 residues. This clonotype has just a few counts. Its antigen is not identified. CDR3-region Arm-PCR and iRepertoire HTBI primers produced the TCR beta libraries. Each CDR3 protein is one row after TCRdb ran MiXCR on the multiplex PCR reads. The sample has 350,000 to 500,000 distinct CDR3 sequences; 21% are singletons. The time point here: persistent/refractory GD, antithyroid drugs over 5 years with positive TRAb. The authors made the TCR library using RNA they extracted from PBMCs.

The starting material was peripheral blood mononuclear cells (PBMCs), obtained when the disease was refractory, from a patient treated with antithyroid drugs. J is TRBJ2-7 and V is TRBV27; D remains ambiguous. The source is a female donor with Graves disease. CDR3 coding DNA: TGTGCCAGCAGATCCCTTCCGGGTACCTACGAGCAGTACTTC. It encodes CASRSLPGTYEQYF.